Sample share makes the clone carrying this TCR delta chain large. The data originate from a study of gamma-delta T cells after stem cell transplantation. TCRdb reanalysed the RT-PCR reads via CATT. The sample includes about 3,000 delta-chain clones, 8% to 9% of them seen just once. The sequencing sample was made of gamma-delta T cells. This TCR was sampled from a human donor. It is not recorded whose cells these are; they may come from a transplant donor.

The CDR3 spells CACDTWGLTAQLFF. The CDR3 DNA follows: TGTGCCTGTGACACCTGGGGATTGACAGCACAACTCTTCTTT. The V and J genes are TRDV2 and TRDJ2; a possible D gene is TRDD3 (5 bases). This CDR3 contains 14 residues. Germline V gene lookup returns CDR1 GEAIGNYY and CDR2 EKD. V lost 0 bases, J lost 2 bases, and 6 bases lay in between.